This T cell receptor beta chain was identified during a study of blood T cell repertoires in COVID-19. About the study: Samples of COVID-19 (acute and convalescent) were obtained from the United States, Italy and Spain. From T cells, B-cell-depleted T cells, or PBMCs came the material, which was cDNA or gDNA.

Membership in each cohort depended on participant-reported clinical history. The repertoire was sequenced with immunoSEQ multiplex PCR; TCRdb's copy has only in-frame clones and lacks some. Of 280,000 or so clones in the sample, 89% were seen once. Germline loops: CDR1 SGHTA, CDR2 FQGNSA. The ends lost 5 bases at V and 5 bases at J; junction bases unmatched: 12. The CDR3 runs to 16 residues. The sample was PBMCs or T cells enriched from blood (not recorded which). The chain uses TRBV7-2 and TRBJ1-1, with 9 positions matching TRBD1. This clonotype was sampled from a woman aged 50 to 60 who had been exposed to COVID-19. DNA of the CDR3: TGTGCCAGCAGCCCGAGGGCTGTAGACAGGGGGACTGAAGCTTTCTTT. Translated, it gives CASSPRAVDRGTEAFF.